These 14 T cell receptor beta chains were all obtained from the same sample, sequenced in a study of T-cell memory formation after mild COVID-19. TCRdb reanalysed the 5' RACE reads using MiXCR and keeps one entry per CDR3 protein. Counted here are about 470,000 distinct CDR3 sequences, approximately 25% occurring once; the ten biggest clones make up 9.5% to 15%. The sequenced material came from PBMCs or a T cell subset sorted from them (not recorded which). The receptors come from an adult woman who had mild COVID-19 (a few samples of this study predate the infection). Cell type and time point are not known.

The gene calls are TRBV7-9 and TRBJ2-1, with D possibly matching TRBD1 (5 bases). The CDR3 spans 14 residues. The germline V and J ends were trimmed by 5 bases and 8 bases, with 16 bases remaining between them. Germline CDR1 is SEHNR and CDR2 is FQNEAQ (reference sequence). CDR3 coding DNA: TGTGCCAGCAGCCCAAGGGGCCTCCGGGATGAGCAGTTCTTC. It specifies CASSPRGLRDEQFF.

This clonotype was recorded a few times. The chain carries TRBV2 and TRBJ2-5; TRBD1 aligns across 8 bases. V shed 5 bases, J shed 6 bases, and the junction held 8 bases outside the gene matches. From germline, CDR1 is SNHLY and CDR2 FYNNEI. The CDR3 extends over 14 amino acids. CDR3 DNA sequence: TGTGCCAGCAGTACCGGACAGGGTTTAAAGACCCAGTACTTC. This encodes CASSTGQGLKTQYF.

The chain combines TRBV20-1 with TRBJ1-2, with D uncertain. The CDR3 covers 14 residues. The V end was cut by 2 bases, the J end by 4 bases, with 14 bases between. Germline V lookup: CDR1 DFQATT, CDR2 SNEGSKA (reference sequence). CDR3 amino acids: CSARYPWEGYGYTF. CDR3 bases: TGCAGTGCTAGATACCCCTGGGAAGGCTATGGCTACACCTTC.

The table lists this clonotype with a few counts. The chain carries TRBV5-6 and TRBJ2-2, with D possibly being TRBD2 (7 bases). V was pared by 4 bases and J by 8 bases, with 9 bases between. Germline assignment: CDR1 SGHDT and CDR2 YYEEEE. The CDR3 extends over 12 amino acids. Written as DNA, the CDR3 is TGTGCCAGCAGCCGGGGGGCTGGGGAGCTGTTTTTT. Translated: CASSRGAGELFF.

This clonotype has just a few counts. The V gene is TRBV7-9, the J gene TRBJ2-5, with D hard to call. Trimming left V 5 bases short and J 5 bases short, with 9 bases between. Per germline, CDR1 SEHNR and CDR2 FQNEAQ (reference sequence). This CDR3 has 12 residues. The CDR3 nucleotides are TGTGCCAGCAGCATTGGGATGGAGACCCAGTACTTC. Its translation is CASSIGMETQYF.

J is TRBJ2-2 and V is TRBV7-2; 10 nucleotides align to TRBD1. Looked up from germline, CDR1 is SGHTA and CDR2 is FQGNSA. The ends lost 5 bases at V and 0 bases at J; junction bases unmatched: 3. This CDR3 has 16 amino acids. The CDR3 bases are TGTGCCAGCAGCCCCGGGACAGGGGCGAACACCGGGGAGCTGTTTTTT. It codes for CASSPGTGANTGELFF.

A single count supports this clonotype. The CDR3 reads CASSFQGRRGQPQHF. In DNA, the CDR3 is TGTGCCAGCAGTTTCCAGGGGCGTAGGGGACAGCCCCAGCATTTT. The chain combines TRBV27 with TRBJ1-5, with D possibly being TRBD1 (6 bases). This CDR3 has 15 residues. Looked up from germline, CDR1 is MNHEY and CDR2 is SMNVEV (reference sequence). The V end was cut by 3 bases, the J end by 7 bases, with 16 bases between.

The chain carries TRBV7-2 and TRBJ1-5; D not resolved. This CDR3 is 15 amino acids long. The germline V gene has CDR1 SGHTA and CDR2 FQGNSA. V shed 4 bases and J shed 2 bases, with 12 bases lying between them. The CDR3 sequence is CASSSGTMGNQPQHF. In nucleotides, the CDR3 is TGTGCCAGCAGCTCCGGCACGATGGGCAATCAGCCCCAGCATTTT.

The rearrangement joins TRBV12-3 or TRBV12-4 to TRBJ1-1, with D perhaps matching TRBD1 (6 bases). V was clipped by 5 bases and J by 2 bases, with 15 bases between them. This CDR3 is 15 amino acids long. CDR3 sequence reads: CASSPNRVSNTEAFF. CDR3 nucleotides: TGTGCCAGCAGTCCCAACAGGGTCAGTAACACTGAAGCTTTCTTT.

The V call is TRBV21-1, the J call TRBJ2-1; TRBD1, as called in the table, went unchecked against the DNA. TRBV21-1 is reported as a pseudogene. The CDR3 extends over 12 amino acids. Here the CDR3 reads CARTGEHNEQFF. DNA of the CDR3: TGTGCCCGGACAGGGGAACACAATGAGCAGTTCTTC.

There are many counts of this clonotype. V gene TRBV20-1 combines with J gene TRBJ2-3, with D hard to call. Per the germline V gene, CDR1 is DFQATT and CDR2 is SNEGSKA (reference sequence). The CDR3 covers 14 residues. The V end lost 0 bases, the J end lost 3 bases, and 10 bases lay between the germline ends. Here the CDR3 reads CSARDTEGTDTQYF. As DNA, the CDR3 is TGCAGTGCTAGAGATACCGAAGGGACAGATACGCAGTATTTT.

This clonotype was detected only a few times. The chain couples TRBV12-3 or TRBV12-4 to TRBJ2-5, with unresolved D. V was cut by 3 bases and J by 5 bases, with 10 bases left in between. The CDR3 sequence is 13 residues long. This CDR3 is CASSLTRRETQYF. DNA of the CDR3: TGTGCCAGCAGTTTGACAAGGCGGGAGACCCAGTACTTC.

DNA of the CDR3: TGCGCCAGCAGCTTTTTATCCGGAGATTCACCCCTCCACTTT. Protein: CASSFLSGDSPLHF. V is TRBV5-1 and J is TRBJ1-6; D gene ambiguous. Per the germline V gene, CDR1 is SGHRS and CDR2 is YFSETQ. V lost 2 bases and J lost 8, with 11 bases in between. The CDR3 length is 14 residues.

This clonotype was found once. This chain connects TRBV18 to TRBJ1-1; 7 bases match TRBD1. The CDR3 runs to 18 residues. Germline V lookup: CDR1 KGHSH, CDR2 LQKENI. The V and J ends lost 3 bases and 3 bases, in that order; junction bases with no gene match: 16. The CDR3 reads CASSPYSRSGGVDTEAFF. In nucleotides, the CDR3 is TGTGCCAGCTCACCTTACTCAAGGTCAGGGGGTGTGGACACTGAAGCTTTCTTT.